These 28 T cell receptor beta chains came from one sample sequenced in a study of blood T cell repertoires in COVID-19. The assay was immunoSEQ multiplex PCR, and TCRdb's table has in-frame clones only and misses some. The table has 250,000 or so clones, nearly 90% seen once. Specimen: peripheral blood. All receptors come from a man aged 18 to 29 with active or convalescent COVID-19.

The chain recombines TRBV5-6 with TRBJ1-2; D unclear. The germline CDR1 and CDR2 sequences are SGHDT and YYEEEE. The CDR3 sequence is 12 residues long. V was pared by 2 bases and J by 6 bases, with 8 bases between. The CDR3, as DNA: TGTGCCAGCAGCTTACTTGAGGATGGCTACACCTTC. Translated: CASSLLEDGYTF.

The chain links TRBV5-1 to TRBJ2-2; 9 bases are shared with TRBD2. The germline CDR1 and CDR2 sequences are SGHRS and YFSETQ. CDR3 size: 19 residues. The J segment lost 8 bases and the V segment lost 1 base, leaving 18 bases of the junction unmatched. CDR3 nucleotides: TGCGCCAGCAGCTTGTTAACTGGACTAGCGAGAACCCAGGGTGGGGAGCTGTTTTTT. Translated, it gives CASSLLTGLARTQGGELFF.

This sequence joins TRBV5-6 and TRBJ1-2; D is possibly TRBD1 (5 bases). From germline, CDR1 is SGHDT and CDR2 YYEEEE. The CDR3 runs 16 residues. V lost 2 bases and J 3 bases, leaving 17 bases between the germline ends. The CDR3 loop is CASSLSRQLEDYGYTF. The CDR3 bases are TGTGCCAGCAGCTTATCTCGACAGCTAGAGGACTATGGCTACACCTTC.

The rearrangement links TRBV2 to TRBJ2-7, with D uncertain. Deletions cut 1 base from V and 2 bases from J, with 9 bases between. This CDR3 contains 14 residues. Germline V gives CDR1 SNHLY, CDR2 FYNNEI. The CDR3 DNA reads TGTGCCAGCAGTGAAGGGGCAGATCCCTACGAGCAGTACTTC. This gives the protein CASSEGADPYEQYF.

This clone has only a few counts. CDR3 DNA: TGTGCCAGCAGCGGGAGGACAGGGCTAAATTCACCCCTCCACTTT. Translated, it gives CASSGRTGLNSPLHF. V gene TRBV7-2 combines with J gene TRBJ1-6, with 8 bases lining up with TRBD1. The V and J ends lost 5 bases and 7 bases, in that order; junction bases with no gene match: 7. In germline, CDR1 is SGHTA, CDR2 FQGNSA. CDR3 length: 15 residues.

The V and J genes are TRBV4-1 and TRBJ2-1; a weak D match, TRBD1 (5 bases). From germline, CDR1 is MGHRA and CDR2 YSYEKL. The germline V and J ends were trimmed by 3 bases and 10 bases, with 10 bases remaining between them. The CDR3 totals 12 residues. The CDR3 spells CASSHTGNEQFF. DNA of the CDR3: TGCGCCAGCAGCCATACAGGAAACGAGCAGTTCTTC.

This clone has just a few counts. V usage is TRBV5-1 and J usage is TRBJ1-2; D gene uncertain. Germline lookup yields CDR1 SGHRS and CDR2 YFSETQ. The CDR3 loop spans 13 amino acids. V dropped 4 bases and J dropped 4 bases, with 11 bases sitting between them. DNA for the CDR3: TGCGCCAGCAGCGAGCCCCCAGGCTATGGCTACACCTTC. Protein sequence: CASSEPPGYGYTF.

The chain carries TRBV24-1 and TRBJ2-1; 16 nucleotides match TRBD2. From germline, CDR1 is KGHDR and CDR2 SFDVKD. J lost 8 bases, V lost 7 bases, and 13 bases had no gene match. The CDR3 has 18 amino acids. This CDR3 is CATSPTPGTSGGAHEQFF. As DNA, the CDR3 is TGTGCCACCAGCCCTACTCCCGGGACTAGCGGGGGGGCCCATGAGCAGTTCTTC.

The chain is built from TRBV27 and TRBJ2-3, with TRBD2 as a possible D gene (5 bases). Per the germline V gene, CDR1 is MNHEY and CDR2 is SMNVEV (reference sequence). Trimming removed 2 bases from V and 2 bases from J, with 11 bases in between. This CDR3 is built from 15 residues. CDR3 loop: CASSLTSGYTDTQYF. Here the CDR3 DNA reads TGTGCCAGCAGTTTAACAAGCGGATACACAGATACGCAGTATTTT.

V and J are TRBV18 and TRBJ1-3; D possibly corresponds to TRBD1 (6 bases). This CDR3 comprises 15 residues. V was clipped by 3 bases and J by 0 bases, with 9 bases between them. Per germline, CDR1 KGHSH and CDR2 LQKENI. As DNA, the CDR3 is TGTGCCAGCTCACCCGACAGGAGCTCTGGAAACACCATATATTTT. Translating gives CASSPDRSSGNTIYF.

This chain links TRBV7-6 with TRBJ2-3; D ambiguous. The CDR3 covers 15 residues. Germline V gene data show CDR1 as SGHVS and CDR2 as FNYEAQ. Trimming removed 0 bases at V and 1 base at J, with 8 bases between. The CDR3 region has the DNA TGTGCCAGCAGCTTAGCGTTTGCAGGCACAGATACGCAGTATTTT. Translating gives CASSLAFAGTDTQYF.

About this clone itself: Other DNA sequences in the same sample also yield this CDR3. The rearrangement joins TRBV7-9 to TRBJ1-6, with 7 bases fitting TRBD1. The germline V gene has CDR1 SEHNR and CDR2 FQNEAQ (reference sequence). The CDR3 spans 14 residues. J gave up 7 bases and V 4 bases, and 4 bases lay outside the gene matches. The CDR3 coding sequence is TGTGCCAGCAGCTCCGACAGGGTCAATTCACCCCTCCACTTT. Amino acids: CASSSDRVNSPLHF.

The chain is built from TRBV25-1 and TRBJ1-2; D unclear. The CDR3 is 12 residues long. Trimming took off 4 bases at V and 7 bases at J, with 10 bases between the two ends. CDR1 MGHDK and CDR2 SYGVNS come from the germline V gene. CDR3 DNA sequence: TGTGCCAGCAGTGGAGACGAGGGTGGCTACACCTTC. Encoded protein: CASSGDEGGYTF.

The chain employs TRBV7-3 and TRBJ2-3, with 8 nucleotides matching TRBD2. This CDR3 comprises 15 residues. V gave up 2 bases and J gave up 1 base; unmatched junction bases: 2. Per germline, CDR1 SGHTA and CDR2 FQGTGA. The CDR3 DNA sequence: TGTGCCAGCAGCTTAGGAGCGGGAGGCACAGATACGCAGTATTTT. Its translation is CASSLGAGGTDTQYF.

V usage is TRBV29-1 and J usage is TRBJ1-2; tentative D call: TRBD1 (6 bases). Per germline, CDR1 SQVTM and CDR2 ANQGSEA. The CDR3 is 16 amino acids. V gave up 4 bases and J gave up 0 bases, with 18 bases separating them. The CDR3 DNA reads as TGCAGCGTTGTGGGGGAGGGGGGACCTCCTAACTATGGCTACACCTTC. Protein sequence: CSVVGEGGPPNYGYTF.

This clone has a single count. The chain employs TRBV12-3 or TRBV12-4 and TRBJ2-5; TRBD1 agrees at 7 bases. The CDR3 contains 11 residues. V lost 7 bases, J lost 5 bases, and 1 base stayed unmatched. CDR3 nucleotides: TGTGCCAGCACCAGGGGGGAGACCCAGTACTTC. Its protein is CASTRGETQYF.

This clone turned up a few times. The chain joins TRBV14 to TRBJ1-6; no firm D call. Between the trimmed V and J ends, which lost 1 base and 10 bases, there was a span of 17 bases. The germline V gene has CDR1 SGHDN and CDR2 FVKESK. CDR3 size: 16 residues. In nucleotides, the CDR3 is TGTGCCAGCAGCCAAGTCGGCCTCGGTGGCGGATCACCCCTCCACTTT. Protein sequence: CASSQVGLGGGSPLHF.

V is TRBV6-6 and J is TRBJ1-2; 7 nucleotides agree with TRBD1. Germline CDR1 and CDR2: MNHNY and SVGAGI (reference sequence). Trimming removed 6 bases from V and 4 bases from J; junction bases left unmatched: 5. This CDR3 has 13 amino acids. The CDR3 loop reads CASSLQGSYGYTF. The CDR3, as DNA: TGTGCCAGCAGCTTACAGGGGTCCTATGGCTACACCTTC.

The table lists this clone with a count of one. The rearrangement joins TRBV6-6 to TRBJ2-3; possible D gene TRBD2, 6 bases. Trimming left V 4 bases short and J 0 bases short, with 11 bases between. The CDR3 length is 15 residues. CDR1 and CDR2 from the germline V gene are MNHNY and SVGAGI (reference sequence). The CDR3 nucleotides read TGTGCCAGCAGTTTGAAACGGGGGAGCACAGATACGCAGTATTTT. Its translation: CASSLKRGSTDTQYF.

The chain is built from TRBV7-3 and TRBJ2-1; TRBD1 matches at 8 bases. Unmatched junction bases numbered 11, after V lost 2 bases and J lost 5 bases. Germline assignment: CDR1 SGHTA and CDR2 FQGTGA. The CDR3 covers 17 residues. The CDR3, as DNA: TGTGCCAGCAGCTTAGTACGACAGGGGCTGAGGGACAATGAGCAGTTCTTC. Its protein product is CASSLVRQGLRDNEQFF.

This rearrangement joins TRBV7-9 to TRBJ2-1; 9 bases are shared with TRBD2. The CDR3 consists of 15 residues. V was pared by 3 bases and J by 7 bases, with 7 bases of the junction left unmatched. Germline lookup yields CDR1 SEHNR and CDR2 FQNEAQ (reference sequence). The DNA of the CDR3 is TGTGCCAGCAGCTTCCCGGGACTAGCCCTTAATGAGCAGTTCTTC. It encodes CASSFPGLALNEQFF.

The V call is TRBV5-1, the J call TRBJ2-2; TRBD2 might be the D (6 bases). The V end lost 4 bases, the J end lost 6 bases, and 13 bases lay between the germline ends. CDR1 SGHRS and CDR2 YFSETQ come from the germline V gene. The CDR3 totals 14 residues. The CDR3 DNA reads as TGCGCCAGCAGCGGCAGACTAGACTCCGGGGAGCTGTTTTTT. It specifies CASSGRLDSGELFF.

This chain joins TRBV5-4 and TRBJ2-5; TRBD2 might be the D (5 bases). CDR1 is SGHNT and CDR2 is YYREEE in the germline V gene (reference sequence). The CDR3 runs 14 residues. Trimming shortened V by 4 bases and J by 4 bases, and 14 bases separated the two germline ends. The CDR3 DNA reads TGTGCCAGCAGCACCGGGATCCTGGGAGAGACCCAGTACTTC. Protein product: CASSTGILGETQYF.

This chain links TRBV30 with TRBJ1-2, with D maybe TRBD1 (5 bases). V was clipped by 7 bases and J by 10 bases, with 19 bases between them. CDR1 is GTSNPN and CDR2 is SVGIG in the germline V gene (reference sequence). This CDR3 is built from 12 residues. CDR3 nucleotide sequence: TGTGCCTTCTCTTGGGCAGGGTTGGCCTACACCTTC. The encoded protein is CAFSWAGLAYTF.

J is TRBJ2-1 and V is TRBV6-1, with a tentative D call TRBD2 (8 bases). The V and J ends lost 2 bases and 5 bases respectively, with 28 bases between them. The CDR3 has 20 residues. The V gene's germline CDR1 is MNHNS and CDR2 SASEGT. CDR3 residues: CASSESEGQRGRSGDNEQFF. The CDR3 bases are TGTGCCAGCAGTGAATCTGAGGGACAGCGCGGGAGGAGTGGGGACAATGAGCAGTTCTTC.

The genes are TRBV19 and TRBJ2-3; 12 bases are shared with TRBD2. Germline V lookup: CDR1 LNHDA, CDR2 SQIVND (reference sequence). The CDR3 sequence is 15 residues long. V shed 6 bases and J 5 bases; nucleotides not matched to a gene: 6. In nucleotides, the CDR3 is TGTGCCAGTAGGCTAGCGGGAGGGCGTGGAGATACGCAGTATTTT. It is translated as CASRLAGGRGDTQYF.

The gene calls are TRBV6-5 and TRBJ2-3; 10 bases are shared with TRBD2. The germline gives CDR1 MNHEY, CDR2 SVGAGI. Trimming took 2 bases from V and 6 from J; bases not matched to a gene: 5. The CDR3 loop spans 15 amino acids. CDR3 amino acids: CASSYQAGGLDTQYF. The CDR3 coding sequence is TGTGCCAGCAGTTACCAAGCGGGGGGGCTGGATACGCAGTATTTT.

The chain employs TRBV20-1 and TRBJ1-3, with 11 bases matching TRBD1. V shed 3 bases and J 3 bases; nucleotides not matched to a gene: 7. The germline V gene encodes CDR1 DFQATT and CDR2 SNEGSKA (reference sequence). This CDR3 spans 16 amino acids. CDR3 DNA: TGCAGTGCTAGTAGGGGACAGGGGGTGCATGGAAACACCATATATTTT. This translates into CSASRGQGVHGNTIYF.